Listed here are 24 T cell receptor beta chains from one sample, sequenced in a study of T cells after yellow fever vaccination. TCRdb reprocessed the 5' RACE reads via MiXCR and lists one record per CDR3 protein. The sample carries a few hundred thousand distinct CDR3 sequences, over 4% recorded once. The sample consisted of PBMCs, taken 5 days after the yellow fever booster vaccination. The receptors here all came from a man between 18 and 35 years old who received the YFV17D yellow fever vaccine.

This clonotype came up a few times. The chain employs TRBV5-1 and TRBJ1-6, with D unresolved. Germline V gene data show CDR1 as SGHRS and CDR2 as YFSETQ. The CDR3 runs 15 residues. V was trimmed by 1 base and J by 8 bases, leaving 13 bases between them. CDR3 sequence (DNA): TGCGCCAGCAGCTTGTCCCCTACGGCCGATTCACCCCTCCACTTT. It translates to CASSLSPTADSPLHF.

This clonotype was picked up many times. The chain uses TRBV20-1 and TRBJ2-1, with 15 bases aligning to TRBD2. J gave up 9 bases and V 1 base, and 7 bases lay outside the gene matches. The CDR3 length is 16 residues. Germline loops: CDR1 DFQATT, CDR2 SNEGSKA (reference sequence). CDR3 nucleotide sequence: TGCAGTGCTAGAGTAGGACTAGCGGGGGGGTATGGTGAGCAGTTCTTC. Its protein product is CSARVGLAGGYGEQFF.

This clonotype turned up a few times. The rearrangement links TRBV7-2 to TRBJ2-3; tentative D call: TRBD2 (6 bases). This CDR3 spans 15 amino acids. The germline gives CDR1 SGHTA, CDR2 FQGNSA. The ends were cut back, 1 base at V and 2 bases at J, with 10 bases in the middle. CDR3 nucleotides: TGTGCCAGCAGCTTAGTGGCGGGGTACACAGATACGCAGTATTTT. It encodes CASSLVAGYTDTQYF. Based on the CDR3 plus reference TRBV7-2 and TRBJ2-3, the full variable domain is GAGVSQSPSNKVTEKGKDVELRCDPISGHTALYWYRQSLGQGLEFLIYFQGNSAPDKSGLPSDRFSAERTGGSVSTLTIQRTQQEDSAVYLCASSLVAGYTDTQYFGPGTRLTVL.

The rearrangement links TRBV9 to TRBJ1-1; 7 nucleotides line up with TRBD1. V trimming: 3 bases; J trimming: 4 bases; junction bases outside the gene matches: 12. CDR3 length equals 16 residues. CDR1 SGDLS and CDR2 YYNGEE come from the germline V gene. The CDR3: CASSASIGQAGTEAFF. CDR3 DNA: TGTGCCAGCAGCGCCTCGATCGGACAGGCTGGCACTGAAGCTTTCTTT.

The chain links TRBV12-3 or TRBV12-4 to TRBJ1-1, with 7 bases identical to TRBD1. This CDR3 is 17 amino acids long. Unmatched junction bases numbered 14, after V lost 2 bases and J lost 5 bases. CDR3 sequence reads: CASSLRGAGRGFTEAFF. The CDR3 region has the DNA TGTGCCAGCAGTTTAAGGGGAGCGGGCAGGGGGTTTACTGAAGCTTTCTTT.

The chain recombines TRBV4-3 with TRBJ1-2, with D possibly matching TRBD1 (5 bases). The germline V gene encodes CDR1 LGHNA and CDR2 YSLEER. The V and J ends lost 0 bases and 1 base respectively, with 9 bases between them. The CDR3 has 15 amino acids. CDR3 sequence reads: CASSQDQGGNYGYTF. CDR3 nucleotide sequence: TGCGCCAGCAGCCAAGATCAGGGTGGTAACTATGGCTACACCTTC.

Many counts were recorded for this clonotype. V usage is TRBV20-1 and J usage is TRBJ1-1; no clear D gene. This CDR3 has 11 amino acids. Germline V gene sequence: CDR1 DFQATT, CDR2 SNEGSKA (reference sequence). V was cut by 1 base and J by 1 base, with 1 base left in between. This CDR3 reads CSARANTEAFF. In DNA form, the CDR3 reads TGCAGTGCTAGAGCGAACACTGAAGCTTTCTTT.

Ten or more counts support this clonotype. V is TRBV19 and J is TRBJ2-1; D is unresolved. V lost 4 bases, J lost 6 bases, and 10 bases lay in between. The CDR3 has 13 residues. The germline CDR1 and CDR2 sequences are LNHDA and SQIVND (reference sequence). CDR3 sequence (DNA): TGTGCCAGTAGTAACCTGGCAATCAATGAGCAGTTCTTC. It is translated as CASSNLAINEQFF.

This clonotype was observed at least ten times. The chain has TRBV7-2 and TRBJ1-5; a weak D match, TRBD1 (5 bases). The CDR3 contains 15 residues. Germline assignment: CDR1 SGHTA and CDR2 FQGNSA. Trimming took 1 base from V and 4 from J, leaving 11 bases between them. CDR3 sequence reads: CASSLVSDMNQPQHF. The DNA of the CDR3 is TGTGCCAGCAGCTTAGTATCGGACATGAATCAGCCCCAGCATTTT.

This clonotype showed up many times. V and J are TRBV7-3 and TRBJ1-3; D call uncertain. CDR1 SGHTA and CDR2 FQGTGA come from the germline V gene. The V gene lost 2 bases and the J gene lost 0 bases, with 11 bases spanning the gap. The CDR3 has 16 amino acids. The CDR3 protein is CASSLGGRGSGNTIYF. The CDR3 coding sequence is TGTGCCAGCAGCTTAGGAGGGCGGGGCTCTGGAAACACCATATATTTT.

CDR3 sequence: CASSPSGRETQYF. The DNA for the CDR3 is TGTGCCAGCAGCCCTAGCGGTCGGGAGACCCAGTACTTC. The chain recombines TRBV7-2 with TRBJ2-5, with 7 bases lining up with TRBD2. Germline V gene sequence: CDR1 SGHTA, CDR2 FQGNSA. This CDR3 region has 13 residues. With 5 bases clipped from V and 5 bases from J, the junction kept 5 bases outside the gene matches.

This clonotype was observed a handful of times. The CDR3 DNA follows: TGTGCCAGCAGCTTCGATCTTATCTCTGGAAACACCATATATTTT. Protein sequence: CASSFDLISGNTIYF. The rearrangement links TRBV11-2 to TRBJ1-3; the D is unclear. Germline-derived CDR1 and CDR2 are SGHAT and FQNNGV. V gave up 3 bases and J gave up 0 bases, with 9 bases separating them. The CDR3 runs to 15 residues.

On this clonotype: Sequence at one end of the junction differs from germline and may be a read error. The chain combines TRBV29-1 with TRBJ2-7; D is tentatively TRBD1 or TRBD2 (5 bases each). The CDR3 is 14 amino acids. The V gene's germline CDR1 is SQVTM and CDR2 ANQGSEA. The CDR3 reads CSATQSGTRYEEYF. CDR3 DNA sequence: TGCAGCGCAACCCAATCCGGGACCCGTTACGAGGAGTACTTC.

The chain joins TRBV11-3 to TRBJ1-1, with a tentative D call TRBD1 (5 bases). There are 11 residues in the CDR3. Germline V lookup: CDR1 SGHNT, CDR2 YENEEA. With 4 bases removed from V and 10 bases from J, the gap between germline ends came to 10 bases. CDR3 sequence reads: CASSSVGTAFF. CDR3 sequence (DNA): TGTGCCAGCAGCTCTGTGGGGACAGCTTTCTTT. Together with reference TRBV11-3 and TRBJ1-1, the CDR3 gives the full variable domain: EAGVVQSPRYKIIEKKQPVAFWCNPISGHNTLYWYLQNLGQGPELLIRYENEEAVDDSQLPKDRFSAERLKGVDSTLKIQPAELGDSAVYLCASSSVGTAFFGQGTRLTVV.

This clonotype occurred a few times. V is TRBV6-1 and J is TRBJ2-2; 9 bases map to TRBD2. The J segment lost 1 base and the V segment lost 6 bases, leaving 0 bases of the junction unmatched. Germline assignment: CDR1 MNHNS and CDR2 SASEGT. This CDR3 is built from 14 residues. As DNA, the CDR3 is TGTGCCAGCAGGCGGGAGGGGAACACCGGGGAGCTGTTTTTT. The encoded protein is CASRREGNTGELFF.

This clonotype was seen many times. V gene TRBV7-9 combines with J gene TRBJ1-6; D uncertain. Trimming removed 6 bases from V and 10 bases from J, with 13 bases in between. From germline, CDR1 is SEHNR and CDR2 FQNEAQ (reference sequence). This CDR3 comprises 13 residues. The CDR3 spells CASSIGWRSPLHF. DNA for the CDR3: TGTGCCAGCAGTATAGGGTGGCGCTCACCCCTCCACTTT.

This clonotype occurred a few times. The chain combines TRBV28 with TRBJ1-5, with D hard to call. CDR3 size: 13 residues. V was pared by 8 bases and J by 7 bases, with 15 bases between. Germline V gene lookup returns CDR1 MDHEN and CDR2 SYDVKM. The CDR3 here is CASLDPVGQPQHF. As DNA, the CDR3 is TGTGCCAGCCTCGATCCTGTGGGCCAGCCCCAGCATTTT.

The table lists this clonotype with a few counts. V is TRBV7-8 and J is TRBJ1-1, with D possibly TRBD1 on 5 matching bases. In germline, CDR1 is SGHVS, CDR2 FQNEAQ. V was trimmed by 5 bases and J by 8 bases, leaving 18 bases between them. This CDR3 spans 14 amino acids. In DNA, the CDR3 is TGTGCCAGCAGCCGCTTAGGTTCGGGACTAGAAGCTTTCTTT. It translates to CASSRLGSGLEAFF.

This chain uses TRBV7-3 with TRBJ2-7; 9 bases align to TRBD2. This CDR3 is built from 14 residues. Per germline, CDR1 SGHTA and CDR2 FQGTGA. V shed 0 bases and J 5 bases; nucleotides not matched to a gene: 2. The CDR3 coding sequence is TGTGCCAGCAGCTTAACTAGCGGGAGCCACGAGCAGTACTTC. It yields the protein CASSLTSGSHEQYF.

The chain combines TRBV14 with TRBJ1-6, with D unresolved. Between the trimmed V and J ends, which lost 1 base and 6 bases, there was a span of 7 bases. CDR3 length: 14 amino acids. Germline loops: CDR1 SGHDN, CDR2 FVKESK. CDR3 region: CASSQATRNSPLHF. CDR3 sequence (DNA): TGTGCCAGCAGCCAAGCAACTCGTAATTCACCCCTCCACTTT.

This CDR3 is CASSLVGRARETQYF. Here the CDR3 DNA reads TGTGCCAGCAGCTTAGTTGGCAGGGCCAGGGAGACCCAGTACTTC. This chain uses TRBV11-3 with TRBJ2-5; D may be TRBD1 (5 bases). CDR3 length: 15 amino acids. CDR1 is SGHNT, CDR2 YENEEA, per germline. The germline V and J ends were trimmed by 1 base and 5 bases, with 14 bases remaining between them.

A few counts support this clonotype. The V and J genes are TRBV2 and TRBJ2-3, with 8 bases aligning to TRBD2. The germline V gene encodes CDR1 SNHLY and CDR2 FYNNEI. J lost 3 bases, V lost 4 bases, and 3 bases had no gene match. This CDR3 spans 14 amino acids. The CDR3 loop is CASSGQRGTDTQYF. CDR3 bases: TGTGCCAGCAGTGGCCAGCGGGGGACAGATACGCAGTATTTT. The full variable domain, its missing parts supplied by reference TRBV2 and TRBJ2-3, is EPEVTQTPSHQVTQMGQEVILRCVPISNHLYFYWYRQILGQKVEFLVSFYNNEISEKSEIFDDQFSVERPDGSNFTLKIRSTKLEDSAMYFCASSGQRGTDTQYFGPGTRLTVL.

The sample holds a few counts of this clonotype. V and J are TRBV4-3 and TRBJ2-5; D is uncertain. Per germline, CDR1 LGHNA and CDR2 YSLEER. Trimming removed 5 bases from V and 6 bases from J, with 16 bases in between. The CDR3 sequence is 14 residues long. The CDR3 DNA reads TGCGCCAGCAGCTTAGCTTACGATCAGCAGACCCAGTACTTC. Translated: CASSLAYDQQTQYF.

This clonotype occurred a few times. V is TRBV5-4 and J is TRBJ2-3, with D possibly being TRBD2 (5 bases). Trimming left V 5 bases short and J 6 bases short, with 13 bases between. CDR1 and CDR2 (germline): SGHNT, YYREEE (reference sequence). The CDR3 is 13 residues long. The CDR3 is CASSMDSGDTQYF. CDR3 sequence (DNA): TGTGCCAGCAGTATGGACTCGGGGGATACGCAGTATTTT.